This TCR beta chain is from a study of cytomegalovirus exposure and HLA in healthy donors. Study results and limitations: Most sequenced TCRs were rare (though some public TCRs occurred in many donors). The study designated over 150 TCR beta chains cytomegalovirus-associated.

V was pared by 3 bases and J by 6 bases, with 17 bases between. The CDR3 consists of 16 residues. Germline lookup yields CDR1 SGHTA and CDR2 FQGNSA. Using immunoSEQ multiplex PCR, the repertoire was profiled, and TCRdb retains in-frame clones only, with some absent. The repertoire includes more than 90,000 clones, about 88% of them detected once, and around 4.5% sits in the top ten. On this clone: The antigen is unknown.

The chain recombines TRBV7-2 with TRBJ2-2; possibly TRBD2 for D (7 bases). The TCR originated in a man aged 18 to 30 in good health and CMV-seropositive. Sequencing was carried out using PBMCs. CDR3 nucleotides: TGTGCCAGCAGCTTCCTCCTAGGGGGGGCGTCCGGGGAGCTGTTTTTT. It codes for CASSFLLGGASGELFF.